The clone carrying this T cell receptor beta chain appeared a single time. Its antigen is not identified. This CDR3 comprises 17 residues. Trimming cost V 1 base and J 0 bases, with 10 bases left between them. Germline CDR1 SGHAT, CDR2 FQNNGV. The data derive from a study of T cell responses to AZD1222 COVID-19 vaccine. Study conclusions and caveats: It should be noted that donors were predominantly white British and more often female, and clonal diversity was possibly underestimated.

Produced via immunoSEQ multiplex PCR; TCRdb's table is partial and in-frame only. The table has some 150,000 clones, 82% seen once; the top ten hold 3.5% to 5%. The TCR originated in an adult in good health. The chain has TRBV11-2 and TRBJ1-6, with no clear D. Sample: peripheral blood, taken on day 0 of MenACWY control vaccination. CDR3 amino acids: CASSLAPARSYNSPLHF. The CDR3 DNA follows: TGTGCCAGCAGCTTAGCTCCAGCCCGCTCCTATAATTCACCCCTCCACTTT.